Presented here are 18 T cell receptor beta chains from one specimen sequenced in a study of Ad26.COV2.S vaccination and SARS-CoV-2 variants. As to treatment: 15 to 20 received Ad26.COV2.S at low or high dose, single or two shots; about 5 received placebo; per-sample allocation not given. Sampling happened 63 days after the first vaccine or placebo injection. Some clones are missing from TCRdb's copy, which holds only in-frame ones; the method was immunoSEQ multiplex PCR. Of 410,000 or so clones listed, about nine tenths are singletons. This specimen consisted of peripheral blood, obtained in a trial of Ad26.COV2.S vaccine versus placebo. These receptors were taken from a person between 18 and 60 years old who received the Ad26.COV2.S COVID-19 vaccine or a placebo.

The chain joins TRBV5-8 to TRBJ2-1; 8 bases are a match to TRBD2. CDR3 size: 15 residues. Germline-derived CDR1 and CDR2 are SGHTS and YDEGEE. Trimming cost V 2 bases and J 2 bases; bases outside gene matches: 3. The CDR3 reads CASSFRGGAYNEQFF. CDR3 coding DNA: TGTGCCAGCAGCTTCCGGGGGGGCGCCTACAATGAGCAGTTCTTC.

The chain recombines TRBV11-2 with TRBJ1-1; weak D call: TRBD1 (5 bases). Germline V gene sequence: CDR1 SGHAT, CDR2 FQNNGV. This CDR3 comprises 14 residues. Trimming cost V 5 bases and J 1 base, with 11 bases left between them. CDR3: CASSRGPTNTEAFF. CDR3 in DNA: TGTGCCAGCAGCAGGGGACCGACGAACACTGAAGCTTTCTTT.

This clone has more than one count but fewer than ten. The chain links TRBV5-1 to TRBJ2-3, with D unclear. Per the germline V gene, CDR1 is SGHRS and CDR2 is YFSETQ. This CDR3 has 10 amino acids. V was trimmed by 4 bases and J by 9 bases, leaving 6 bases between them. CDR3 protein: CASSGQTQYF. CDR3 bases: TGCGCCAGCAGCGGGCAAACGCAGTATTTT.

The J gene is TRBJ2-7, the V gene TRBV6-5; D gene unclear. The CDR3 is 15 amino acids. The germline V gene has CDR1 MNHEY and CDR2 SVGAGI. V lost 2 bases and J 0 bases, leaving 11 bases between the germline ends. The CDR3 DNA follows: TGTGCCAGCAGTTACATAGTGGGGAACTCCTACGAGCAGTACTTC. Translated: CASSYIVGNSYEQYF.

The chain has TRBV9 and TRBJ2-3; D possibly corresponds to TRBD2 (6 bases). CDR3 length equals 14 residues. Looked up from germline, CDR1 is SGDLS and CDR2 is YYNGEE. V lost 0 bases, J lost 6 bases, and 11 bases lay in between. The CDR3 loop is CASSVGLVADTQYF. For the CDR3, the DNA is TGTGCCAGCAGCGTAGGACTAGTAGCGGATACGCAGTATTTT.

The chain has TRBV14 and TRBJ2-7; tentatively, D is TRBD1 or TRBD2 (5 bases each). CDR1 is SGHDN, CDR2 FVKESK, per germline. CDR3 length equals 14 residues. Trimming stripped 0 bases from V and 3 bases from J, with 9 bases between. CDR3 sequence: CASSQEEGSYEQYF. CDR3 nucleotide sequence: TGTGCCAGCAGCCAAGAAGAGGGGAGCTACGAGCAGTACTTC.

The CDR3 sequence is CASSNLSVPQQFF. The CDR3 coding sequence is TGCGCCAGCAGCAATCTTTCGGTGCCGCAGCAGTTCTTC. The rearrangement joins TRBV5-1 to TRBJ2-1; unclear D gene. The CDR3 has 13 residues. The V gene lost 4 bases and the J gene lost 11 bases, with 16 bases spanning the gap. Germline CDR1 SGHRS, CDR2 YFSETQ. Using reference TRBV5-1 and TRBJ2-1 for the parts outside the CDR3, the full variable domain is KAGVTQTPRYLIKTRGQQVTLSCSPISGHRSVSWYQQTPGQGLQFLFEYFSETQRNKGNFPGRFSGRQFSNSRSEMNVSTLELGDSALYLCASSNLSVPQQFFGPGTRLTVL.

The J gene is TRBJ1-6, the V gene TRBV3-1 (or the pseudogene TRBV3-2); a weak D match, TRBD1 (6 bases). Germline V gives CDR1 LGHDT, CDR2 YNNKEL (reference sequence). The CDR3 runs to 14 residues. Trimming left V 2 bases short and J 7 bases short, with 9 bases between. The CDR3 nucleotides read TGTGCCAGCAGCCAAACTACAGGGAATTCACCCCTCCACTTT. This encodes CASSQTTGNSPLHF.

The CDR3 DNA reads as TGTGCCAGCAGCTCCCAAAATTACAATGAGCAGTTCTTC. Protein product: CASSSQNYNEQFF. V usage is TRBV5-8 and J usage is TRBJ2-1; unclear D gene. Looked up from germline, CDR1 is SGHTS and CDR2 is YDEGEE. Trimming took off 3 bases at V and 4 bases at J, with 8 bases between the two ends. This CDR3 spans 13 amino acids.

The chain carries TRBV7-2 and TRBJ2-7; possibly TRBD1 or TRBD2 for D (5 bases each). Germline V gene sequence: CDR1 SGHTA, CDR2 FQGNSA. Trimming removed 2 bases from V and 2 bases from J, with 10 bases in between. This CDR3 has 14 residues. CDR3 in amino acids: CASSLFQGPYEQYF. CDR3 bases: TGTGCCAGCAGCTTATTCCAGGGACCCTACGAGCAGTACTTC. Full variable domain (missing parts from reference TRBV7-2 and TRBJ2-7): GAGVSQSPSNKVTEKGKDVELRCDPISGHTALYWYRQSLGQGLEFLIYFQGNSAPDKSGLPSDRFSAERTGGSVSTLTIQRTQQEDSAVYLCASSLFQGPYEQYFGPGTRLTVT.

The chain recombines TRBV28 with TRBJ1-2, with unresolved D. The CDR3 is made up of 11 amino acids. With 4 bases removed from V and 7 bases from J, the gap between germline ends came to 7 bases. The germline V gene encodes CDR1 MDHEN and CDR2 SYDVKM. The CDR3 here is CASSSTPGYTF. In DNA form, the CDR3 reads TGTGCCAGCAGTTCGACACCTGGCTACACCTTC.

Here the CDR3 DNA reads TGTGCCAGCAGAAGACAGGGAACGCAGTATTTT. This sequence encodes CASRRQGTQYF. The gene calls are TRBV27 and TRBJ2-3; 7 bases are shared with TRBD1. The germline V gene encodes CDR1 MNHEY and CDR2 SMNVEV (reference sequence). The V gene end was trimmed by 6 bases and the J gene end by 9 bases; junction bases not matched to a gene: 3. The CDR3 loop spans 11 amino acids.

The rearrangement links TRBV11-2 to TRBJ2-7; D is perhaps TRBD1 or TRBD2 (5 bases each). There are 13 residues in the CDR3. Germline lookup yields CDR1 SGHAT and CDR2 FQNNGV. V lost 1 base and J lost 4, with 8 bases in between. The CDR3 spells CASSLAGAYEQYF. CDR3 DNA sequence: TGTGCCAGCAGCTTAGCCGGGGCTTACGAGCAGTACTTC.

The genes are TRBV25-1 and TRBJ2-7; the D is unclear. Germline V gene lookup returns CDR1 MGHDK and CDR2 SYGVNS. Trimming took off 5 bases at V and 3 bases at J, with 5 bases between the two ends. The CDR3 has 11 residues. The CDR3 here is CASSTGYEQYF. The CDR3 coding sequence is TGTGCCAGCAGTACGGGCTACGAGCAGTACTTC.

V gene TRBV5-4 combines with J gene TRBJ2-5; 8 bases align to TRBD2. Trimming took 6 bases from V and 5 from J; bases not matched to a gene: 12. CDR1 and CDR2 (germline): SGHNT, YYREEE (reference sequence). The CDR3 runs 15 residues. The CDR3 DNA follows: TGTGCCAGCACCGACCGGACTAGCACGGTTGAGACCCAGTACTTC. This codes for CASTDRTSTVETQYF.

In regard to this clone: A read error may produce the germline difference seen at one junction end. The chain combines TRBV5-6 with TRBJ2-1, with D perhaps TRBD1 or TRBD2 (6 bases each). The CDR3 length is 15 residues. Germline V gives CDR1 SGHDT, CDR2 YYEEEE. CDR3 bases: TGTGCTAGCAGCTGGGGGGAAACAGGGTACAATGAGCAGTTCTTC. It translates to CASSWGETGYNEQFF.

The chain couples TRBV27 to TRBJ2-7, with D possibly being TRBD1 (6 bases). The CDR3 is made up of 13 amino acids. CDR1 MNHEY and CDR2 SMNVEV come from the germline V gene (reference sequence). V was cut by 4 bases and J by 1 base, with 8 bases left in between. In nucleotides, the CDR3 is TGTGCCAGCAGTTCCGGGACATCCTACGAGCAGTACTTC. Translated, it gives CASSSGTSYEQYF.

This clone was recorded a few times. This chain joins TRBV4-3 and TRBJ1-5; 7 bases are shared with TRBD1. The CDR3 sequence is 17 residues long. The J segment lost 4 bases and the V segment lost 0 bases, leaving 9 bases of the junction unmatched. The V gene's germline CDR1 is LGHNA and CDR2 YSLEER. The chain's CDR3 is CASSQEFSGTANQPQHF. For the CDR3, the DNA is TGCGCCAGCAGCCAAGAATTTTCCGGGACAGCGAATCAGCCCCAGCATTTT.